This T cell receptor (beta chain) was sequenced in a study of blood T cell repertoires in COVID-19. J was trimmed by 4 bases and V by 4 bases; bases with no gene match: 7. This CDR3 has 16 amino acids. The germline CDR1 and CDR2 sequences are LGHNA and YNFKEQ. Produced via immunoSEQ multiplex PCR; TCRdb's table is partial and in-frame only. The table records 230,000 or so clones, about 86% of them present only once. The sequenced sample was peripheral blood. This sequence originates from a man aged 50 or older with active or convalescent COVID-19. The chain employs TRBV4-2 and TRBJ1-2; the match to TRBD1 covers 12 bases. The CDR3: CASSPYGTGGSYGYTF. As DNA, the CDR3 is TGTGCCAGCAGCCCGTACGGGACAGGGGGCAGCTATGGCTACACCTTC.